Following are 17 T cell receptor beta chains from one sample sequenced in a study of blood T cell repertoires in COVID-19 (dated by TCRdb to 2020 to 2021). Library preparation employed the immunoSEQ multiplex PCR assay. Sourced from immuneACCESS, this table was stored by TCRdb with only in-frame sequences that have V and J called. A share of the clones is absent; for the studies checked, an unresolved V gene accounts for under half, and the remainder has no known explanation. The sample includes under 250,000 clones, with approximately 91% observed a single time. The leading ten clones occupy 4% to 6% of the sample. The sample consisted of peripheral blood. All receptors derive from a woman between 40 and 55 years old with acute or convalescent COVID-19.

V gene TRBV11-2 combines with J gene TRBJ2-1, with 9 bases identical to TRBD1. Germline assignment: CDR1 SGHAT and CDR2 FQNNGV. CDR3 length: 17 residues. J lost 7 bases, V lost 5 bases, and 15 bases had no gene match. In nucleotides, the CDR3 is TGTGCCAGCAGCACCTACCTGTCGGGACAGGGCCGAAATGAGCAGTTCTTC. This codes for CASSTYLSGQGRNEQFF.

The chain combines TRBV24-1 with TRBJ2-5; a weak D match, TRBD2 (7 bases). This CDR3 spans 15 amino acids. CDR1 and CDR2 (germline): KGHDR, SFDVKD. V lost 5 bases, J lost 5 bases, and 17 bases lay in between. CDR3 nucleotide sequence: TGTGCCACCAGTGCCCTAGGGGGGGAGGTGGAGACCCAGTACTTC. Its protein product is CATSALGGEVETQYF.

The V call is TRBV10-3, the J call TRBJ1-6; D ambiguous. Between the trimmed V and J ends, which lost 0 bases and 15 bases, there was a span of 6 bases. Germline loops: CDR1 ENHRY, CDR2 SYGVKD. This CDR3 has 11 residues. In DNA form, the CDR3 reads TGTGCCATCAGTGAGTCCCAGGTCCTCCACTTT. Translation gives CAISESQVLHF.

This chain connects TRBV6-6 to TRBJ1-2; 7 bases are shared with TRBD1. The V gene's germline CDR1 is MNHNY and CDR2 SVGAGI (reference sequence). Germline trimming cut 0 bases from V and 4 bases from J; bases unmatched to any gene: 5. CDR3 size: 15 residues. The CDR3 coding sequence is TGTGCCAGCAGTTACTCCTGGGACAGCTTCTATGGCTACACCTTC. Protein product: CASSYSWDSFYGYTF.

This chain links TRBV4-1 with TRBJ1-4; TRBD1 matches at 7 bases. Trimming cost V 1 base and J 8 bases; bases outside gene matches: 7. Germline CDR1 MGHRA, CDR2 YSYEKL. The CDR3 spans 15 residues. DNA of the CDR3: TGCGCCAGCAGCCAAGTACCAGGGGGAGTAGAAAAACTGTTTTTT. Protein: CASSQVPGGVEKLFF.

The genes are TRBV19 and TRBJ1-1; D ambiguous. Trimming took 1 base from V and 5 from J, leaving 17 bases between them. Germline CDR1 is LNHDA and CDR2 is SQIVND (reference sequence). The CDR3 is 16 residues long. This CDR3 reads CASSIALHRVGTEAFF. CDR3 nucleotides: TGTGCCAGTAGTATAGCCCTTCATCGGGTCGGGACTGAAGCTTTCTTT.

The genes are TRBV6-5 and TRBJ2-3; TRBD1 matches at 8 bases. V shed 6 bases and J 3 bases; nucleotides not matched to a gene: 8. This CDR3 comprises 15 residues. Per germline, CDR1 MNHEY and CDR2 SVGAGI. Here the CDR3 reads CASSAIRQGTDTQYF. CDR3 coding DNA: TGTGCCAGCAGCGCCATACGACAGGGGACAGATACGCAGTATTTT.

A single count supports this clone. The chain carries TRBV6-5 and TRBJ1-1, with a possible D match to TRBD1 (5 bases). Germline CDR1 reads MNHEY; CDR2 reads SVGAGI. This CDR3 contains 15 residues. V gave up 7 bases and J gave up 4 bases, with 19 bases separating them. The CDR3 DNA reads TGTGCCAGCAACTCAGGATCAGGGTCGAGCACTGAAGCTTTCTTT. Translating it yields CASNSGSGSSTEAFF.

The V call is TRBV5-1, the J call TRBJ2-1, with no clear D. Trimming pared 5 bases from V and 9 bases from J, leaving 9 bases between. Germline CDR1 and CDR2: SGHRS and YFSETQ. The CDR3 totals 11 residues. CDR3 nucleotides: TGCGCCAGCAGGTTCAGGCGTGAGCAGTTCTTC. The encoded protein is CASRFRREQFF.

CDR3 protein: CASSKMRGGISSWNSPLHF. The CDR3 nucleotides read TGTGCCAGCAGCAAAATGAGGGGGGGCATCAGTAGTTGGAATTCACCCCTCCACTTT. The rearrangement links TRBV21-1 to TRBJ1-6. TRBV21-1 is termed a pseudogene. CDR3 length: 19 residues.

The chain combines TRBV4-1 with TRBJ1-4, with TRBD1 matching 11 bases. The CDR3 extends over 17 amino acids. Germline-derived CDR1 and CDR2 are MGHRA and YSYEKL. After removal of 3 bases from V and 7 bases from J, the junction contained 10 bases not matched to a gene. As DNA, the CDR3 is TGCGCCAGCAGCCAGGGAAAAACCGGGACAGGGGGTGAAAAACTGTTTTTT. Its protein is CASSQGKTGTGGEKLFF.

CDR3 DNA: TGCGCCAGCAGTTGGGACAGGACCAACTATGGCTACACCTTC. It specifies CASSWDRTNYGYTF. The gene calls are TRBV10-2 and TRBJ1-2, with TRBD1 identical over 8 bases. Germline trimming cut 5 bases from V and 2 bases from J; bases unmatched to any gene: 4. Per the germline V gene, CDR1 is WSHSY and CDR2 is SAAADI. This CDR3 is built from 14 residues.

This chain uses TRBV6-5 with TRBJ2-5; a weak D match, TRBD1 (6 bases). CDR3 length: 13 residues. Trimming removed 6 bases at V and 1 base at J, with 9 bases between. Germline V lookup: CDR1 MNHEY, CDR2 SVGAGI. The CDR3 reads CASRSRGQETQYF. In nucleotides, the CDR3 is TGTGCCAGCAGGTCCAGGGGCCAAGAGACCCAGTACTTC.

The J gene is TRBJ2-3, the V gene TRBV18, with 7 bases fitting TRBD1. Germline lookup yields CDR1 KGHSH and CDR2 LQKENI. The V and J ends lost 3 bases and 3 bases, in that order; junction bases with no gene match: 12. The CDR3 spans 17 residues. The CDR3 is CASSPPRDRVRTDTQYF. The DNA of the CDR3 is TGTGCCAGCTCACCCCCCCGCGACAGGGTCCGGACAGATACGCAGTATTTT.

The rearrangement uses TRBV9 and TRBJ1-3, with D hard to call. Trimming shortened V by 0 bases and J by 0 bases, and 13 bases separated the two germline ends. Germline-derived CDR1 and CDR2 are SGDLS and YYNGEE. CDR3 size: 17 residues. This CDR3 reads CASSVGAGHLSGNTIYF. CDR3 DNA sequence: TGTGCCAGCAGCGTAGGTGCAGGCCACCTCTCTGGAAACACCATATATTTT.

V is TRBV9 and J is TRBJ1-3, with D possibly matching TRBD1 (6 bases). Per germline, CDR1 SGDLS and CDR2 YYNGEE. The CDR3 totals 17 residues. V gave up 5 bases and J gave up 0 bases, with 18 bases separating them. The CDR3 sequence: CASSPTGTSSSGNTIYF. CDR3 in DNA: TGTGCCAGCAGTCCTACCGGGACATCCAGCTCTGGAAACACCATATATTTT.

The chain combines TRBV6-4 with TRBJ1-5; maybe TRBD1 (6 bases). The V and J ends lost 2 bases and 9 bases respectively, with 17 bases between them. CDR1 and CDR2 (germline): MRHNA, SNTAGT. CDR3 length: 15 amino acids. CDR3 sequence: CASSDSGAGEPPQHF. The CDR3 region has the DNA TGTGCCAGCAGTGACAGCGGGGCAGGGGAGCCGCCCCAGCATTTT.